The 11 T cell receptor beta chains below all came from one sample that was sequenced in a study of beta chain features in type 1 diabetes (dated by TCRdb to 2017 to 2018). Preparation of the library involved the immunoSEQ multiplex PCR assay. The entire isolated RNA was reverse transcribed using the High Capacity cDNA Reverse Transcription Kit, and thus expressed TCRB transcripts were sequenced. In TCRdb, the immuneACCESS table is reduced to in-frame sequences with V and J assigned. These tables do not hold every clone; where another copy was compared, an unresolved V gene accounts for under half, and the others remain unexplained. This sample gives 600,000 to 700,000 clones in total; 13% of them show up just once. The ten biggest clones cover about 0.02% of the sample. General study outcomes and caveats: A moderate but significant shortening of TCRB CDR3 length was observed in type 1 diabetes patients in all four CD4+ subsets.

Their antigen targets remain unknown. The material sequenced was naive CD4+ T cells from blood. In the paper's terms, the cell subset or site label means: true naive CD4+ T cells. These receptor sequences come from a man younger than 35 with type 1 diabetes.

The chain uses TRBV27 and TRBJ2-4; 8 bases are shared with TRBD2. This CDR3 is built from 15 residues. Germline V gene data show CDR1 as MNHEY and CDR2 as SMNVEV (reference sequence). J lost 8 bases, V lost 0 bases, and 6 bases had no gene match. In nucleotides, the CDR3 is TGTGCCAGCAGTTTATCGGACGGGAGGGGGGACATTCAGTACTTC. This sequence encodes CASSLSDGRGDIQYF.

Turning to this clone: The identical CDR3 is also encoded by other nucleotide sequences in the sample. This chain uses TRBV5-6 with TRBJ2-5; unclear D gene. Trimming cost V 0 bases and J 3 bases, with 3 bases left between them. CDR3 length equals 12 residues. Germline values: CDR1 SGHDT, CDR2 YYEEEE. In nucleotides, the CDR3 is TGTGCCAGCAGCTTGGTAGAAGAGACCCAGTACTTC. Its translation is CASSLVEETQYF. Filled out from reference TRBV5-6 and TRBJ2-5, the complete variable domain reads DAGVTQSPTHLIKTRGQQVTLRCSPKSGHDTVSWYQQALGQGPQFIFQYYEEEERQRGNFPDRFSGHQFPNYSSELNVNALLLGDSALYLCASSLVEETQYFGPGTRLLVL.

V gene TRBV10-3 combines with J gene TRBJ2-7; no firm D call. The V end was cut by 3 bases, the J end by 3 bases, with 3 bases between. Germline CDR1 is ENHRY and CDR2 is SYGVKD. This CDR3 contains 11 residues. The CDR3 DNA reads as TGTGCCATCAGTGATTACTACGAGCAGTACTTC. This gives the protein CAISDYYEQYF.

This clone appeared a few times. The chain links TRBV29-1 to TRBJ1-1; D remains ambiguous. The CDR3 runs 12 residues. Germline CDR1 and CDR2: SQVTM and ANQGSEA. V lost 3 bases and J lost 4, with 9 bases in between. CDR3 protein: CSVEALVTEAFF. The CDR3 nucleotides read TGCAGCGTTGAGGCCCTTGTCACTGAAGCTTTCTTT.

J is TRBJ1-5 and V is TRBV27, with a possible D match to TRBD1 (5 bases). Germline V gives CDR1 MNHEY, CDR2 SMNVEV (reference sequence). V lost 3 bases, J lost 6 bases, and 12 bases lay in between. The CDR3 covers 14 residues. CDR3 amino acids: CASSFTRGSQPQHF. CDR3 DNA: TGTGCCAGCAGTTTCACACGGGGCTCTCAGCCCCAGCATTTT.

This clone has more than one count but fewer than ten. J is TRBJ2-4 and V is TRBV27, with D possibly being TRBD2 (5 bases). This CDR3 has 16 amino acids. Between the trimmed V and J ends, which lost 5 bases and 0 bases, there was a span of 14 bases. Germline CDR1 and CDR2: MNHEY and SMNVEV (reference sequence). The CDR3 here is CASSPDFLLAKNIQYF. CDR3 coding DNA: TGTGCCAGCAGTCCGGACTTTCTTCTAGCCAAAAACATTCAGTACTTC.

The gene calls are TRBV5-1 and TRBJ1-4; D is undetermined. V was clipped by 5 bases and J by 8 bases, with 19 bases between them. CDR1 and CDR2 (germline): SGHRS, YFSETQ. This CDR3 is 15 amino acids long. As DNA, the CDR3 is TGCGCCAGCAGATCAACCCTCGAGGGCGGGGAAAAACTGTTTTTT. It translates to CASRSTLEGGEKLFF. Filled out from reference TRBV5-1 and TRBJ1-4, the complete variable domain reads KAGVTQTPRYLIKTRGQQVTLSCSPISGHRSVSWYQQTPGQGLQFLFEYFSETQRNKGNFPGRFSGRQFSNSRSEMNVSTLELGDSALYLCASRSTLEGGEKLFFGSGTQLSVL.

The table lists this clone with a few counts. This chain connects TRBV18 to TRBJ2-5, with 8 bases fitting TRBD1. This CDR3 comprises 16 residues. Germline V CDR1 and CDR2: KGHSH, LQKENI. Trimming took 1 base from V and 5 from J; bases not matched to a gene: 9. The CDR3 sequence: CASSPRERQGPETQYF. In nucleotides, the CDR3 is TGTGCCAGCTCACCACGTGAGCGACAGGGGCCCGAGACCCAGTACTTC.

This sequence joins TRBV30 and TRBJ1-6, with D hard to call. The germline gives CDR1 GTSNPN, CDR2 SVGIG (reference sequence). The CDR3 contains 14 residues. The germline V and J ends were trimmed by 1 base and 8 bases, with 12 bases remaining between them. The CDR3 bases are TGTGCCTGGAGTGGGGAAGGCCTTTATTCACCCCTCCACTTT. Amino acids: CAWSGEGLYSPLHF. Combining the CDR3 with reference TRBV30 and TRBJ1-6 gives the whole variable domain SQTIHQWPATLVQPVGSPLSLECTVEGTSNPNLYWYRQAAGRGLQLLFYSVGIGQISSEVPQNLSASRPQDRQFILSSKKLLLSDSGFYLCAWSGEGLYSPLHFGNGTRLTVT.

This clone was found a few times. The chain combines TRBV4-1 with TRBJ1-4; TRBD1 agrees at 7 bases. CDR1 is MGHRA, CDR2 YSYEKL, per germline. V was clipped by 3 bases and J by 0 bases; unmatched bases: 4. CDR3 size: 16 residues. In nucleotides, the CDR3 is TGCGCCAGCAGCCAGCAGACAGGGACAACTAATGAAAAACTGTTTTTT. Amino acid sequence: CASSQQTGTTNEKLFF.

J is TRBJ1-2 and V is TRBV4-1, with 9 bases lining up with TRBD1. Germline trimming cut 4 bases from V and 10 bases from J; bases unmatched to any gene: 16. This CDR3 region has 16 residues. CDR1 MGHRA and CDR2 YSYEKL come from the germline V gene. In DNA, the CDR3 is TGCGCCAGCAGCCCCTCACCGGGACAGGGCCCTTCAGTCTACACCTTC. It specifies CASSPSPGQGPSVYTF.